Each of the 5 T cell receptor beta chains below was sequenced from the same sample in a study of cytomegalovirus exposure and HLA in healthy donors. TCRdb's copy holds only in-frame clones and misses some; the assay was immunoSEQ multiplex PCR. Of 90,000 or so clones in the sample, about 85% were seen once. Material for sequencing was PBMCs. These receptors were obtained from a man between 18 and 35 years old in good health and CMV-seropositive.

Here the CDR3 DNA reads TGTGCCAGCTCCCGGAATCCTAGCGGTTCTTCCTACGAGCAGTACTTC. Protein product: CASSRNPSGSSYEQYF. This chain joins TRBV18 and TRBJ2-7; 7 nucleotides agree with TRBD2. The CDR3 covers 16 residues. Germline values: CDR1 KGHSH, CDR2 LQKENI. V was pared by 6 bases and J by 1 base, with 12 bases of the junction left unmatched.

As regards this clone: Other DNA sequences in this specimen translate into the identical CDR3. J is TRBJ2-3 and V is TRBV6-1; the match to TRBD2 covers 11 bases. This CDR3 has 17 residues. V dropped 1 base and J dropped 2; count of bases not matched to a gene: 5. CDR1 and CDR2 from the germline V gene are MNHNS and SASEGT. DNA of the CDR3: TGTGCCAGCAGTGAAGGTCTAGCGGGGGGCTACACAGATACGCAGTATTTT. Residues: CASSEGLAGGYTDTQYF.

This clone occurred once. V and J are TRBV6-5 and TRBJ2-3; 7 bases align to TRBD1. CDR3 length equals 14 residues. Germline CDR1 and CDR2: MNHEY and SVGAGI. J was trimmed by 2 bases and V by 8 bases; bases with no gene match: 7. Written as DNA, the CDR3 is TGTGCCAGCTCAAGACAGGGAATCACAGATACGCAGTATTTT. This sequence encodes CASSRQGITDTQYF.

The chain links TRBV9 to TRBJ2-3; D not resolved. Germline V CDR1 and CDR2: SGDLS, YYNGEE. The CDR3 length is 15 residues. Trimming left V 3 bases short and J 0 bases short, with 11 bases between. CDR3 sequence reads: CASSDPGTSTDTQYF. As DNA, the CDR3 is TGTGCCAGCAGCGACCCAGGAACTAGCACAGATACGCAGTATTTT.

The chain couples TRBV4-1 to TRBJ2-7; 7 nucleotides align to TRBD1. The germline gives CDR1 MGHRA, CDR2 YSYEKL. With V trimmed by 1 base and J by 6 bases, 18 bases remained unmatched. The CDR3 totals 18 residues. The CDR3 region is CASSQGKGQALLSAEQYF. The DNA of the CDR3 is TGCGCCAGCAGCCAAGGGAAAGGACAGGCTTTGTTATCGGCCGAGCAGTACTTC.